These 14 T cell receptor beta chains were sequenced from one sample in a study of blood T cell repertoires in COVID-19 (dated by TCRdb to about 2020). Receptor libraries were prepared by the immunoSEQ multiplex PCR assay. TCRdb provides this immuneACCESS table in a form limited to in-frame rearrangements. Some clones are lacking; in checked studies, under half of them reflect an unresolved V gene, and why the rest are absent is not known. The sample data list about 50,000 clones, and roughly nine tenths of these were observed just once. 7% to 9% of the sample lies in the top ten. Sequencing used peripheral blood. Receptors were obtained from a man of 80 years or more with active or convalescent COVID-19.

This clone was seen only a few times. The chain recombines TRBV6-2 or TRBV6-3 with TRBJ2-7, with D possibly matching TRBD2 (5 bases). The germline V and J ends were trimmed by 6 bases and 0 bases, with 12 bases remaining between them. The germline V gene has CDR1 MNHEY and CDR2 SVGEGT. The length of the CDR3 is 14 residues. CDR3 protein: CASSEQDFSYEQYF. In DNA form, the CDR3 reads TGTGCCAGCAGCGAGCAGGACTTCTCCTACGAGCAGTACTTC.

The rearrangement uses TRBV28 and TRBJ1-2; TRBD1 matches 8 bases. V shed 5 bases, J shed 8 bases, and the junction held 10 bases outside the gene matches. This CDR3 spans 14 amino acids. Germline V lookup: CDR1 MDHEN, CDR2 SYDVKM. The CDR3 sequence: CASSPQGAGGGYTF. In DNA, the CDR3 is TGTGCCAGCAGTCCCCAGGGGGCAGGGGGCGGCTACACCTTC.

J is TRBJ1-2 and V is TRBV5-6; tentative D call: TRBD1 (5 bases). This CDR3 contains 15 residues. CDR1 and CDR2 (germline): SGHDT, YYEEEE. The V and J ends lost 0 bases and 8 bases respectively, with 17 bases between them. CDR3 residues: CASSLDRRAGWGYTF. CDR3 nucleotide sequence: TGTGCCAGCAGCTTGGACCGCAGGGCGGGGTGGGGCTACACCTTC.

In DNA form, the CDR3 reads TGTGCCAGCAGTCTCAGATACCTAGCGGGAGATCGAAATACGCAGTATTTT. It yields the protein CASSLRYLAGDRNTQYF. This rearrangement joins TRBV6-6 to TRBJ2-3, with 10 bases lining up with TRBD2. Germline CDR1 and CDR2: MNHNY and SVGAGI (reference sequence). V shed 5 bases and J 7 bases; nucleotides not matched to a gene: 15. The CDR3 is 17 amino acids.

The chain uses TRBV7-2 and TRBJ2-3; 11 nucleotides agree with TRBD2. The CDR3 loop spans 16 amino acids. Germline V gives CDR1 SGHTA, CDR2 FQGNSA. V was pared by 2 bases and J by 7 bases, with 8 bases of the junction left unmatched. Here the CDR3 reads CASSLLLAGGYNTQYF. CDR3 nucleotide sequence: TGTGCCAGCAGCTTACTTCTAGCGGGGGGTTATAATACGCAGTATTTT. The entire variable domain, with the rest obtained from reference TRBV7-2 and TRBJ2-3, is as follows: GAGVSQSPSNKVTEKGKDVELRCDPISGHTALYWYRQSLGQGLEFLIYFQGNSAPDKSGLPSDRFSAERTGGSVSTLTIQRTQQEDSAVYLCASSLLLAGGYNTQYFGPGTRLTVL.

The chain employs TRBV2 and TRBJ2-1, with 11 bases fitting TRBD2. Germline V gene data show CDR1 as SNHLY and CDR2 as FYNNEI. J gave up 7 bases and V 9 bases, and 14 bases lay outside the gene matches. This CDR3 is 16 amino acids long. The CDR3 region has the DNA TGTGCCAGGCGATTAGTAGCGGGAGGGCCGGGGAATGAGCAGTTCTTC. Translation: CARRLVAGGPGNEQFF.

The chain employs TRBV28 and TRBJ1-1; 10 bases are shared with TRBD1. Germline-derived CDR1 and CDR2 are MDHEN and SYDVKM. Germline trimming cut 5 bases from V and 5 bases from J; bases unmatched to any gene: 2. This CDR3 is built from 13 residues. CDR3 loop: CASSAGQGTEAFF. CDR3 bases: TGTGCCAGCAGTGCGGGACAGGGGACTGAAGCTTTCTTT.

The J gene is TRBJ2-7, the V gene TRBV7-9; 9 bases fit TRBD1. The germline V gene has CDR1 SEHNR and CDR2 FQNEAQ (reference sequence). The CDR3 has 16 amino acids. The trim removed 1 base at V and 2 bases at J, leaving 6 bases unmatched. CDR3 region: CASSLVGGQGAYEQYF. CDR3 nucleotides: TGTGCCAGCAGCTTAGTAGGGGGACAGGGCGCCTACGAGCAGTACTTC.

This clone was observed a few times. The chain uses TRBV2 and TRBJ1-2; tentative D call: TRBD1 (5 bases). The V end was cut by 4 bases, the J end by 8 bases, with 23 bases between. Germline CDR1 is SNHLY and CDR2 is FYNNEI. The CDR3 runs 16 residues. CDR3 sequence reads: CASSVRVEQVVEGYTF. For the CDR3, the DNA is TGTGCCAGCAGTGTGAGAGTGGAACAGGTTGTGGAAGGCTACACCTTC. Full variable domain (outside the CDR3, taken from reference TRBV2 and TRBJ1-2): EPEVTQTPSHQVTQMGQEVILRCVPISNHLYFYWYRQILGQKVEFLVSFYNNEISEKSEIFDDQFSVERPDGSNFTLKIRSTKLEDSAMYFCASSVRVEQVVEGYTFGSGTRLTVV.

This clone was found once. V usage is TRBV12-3 or TRBV12-4 and J usage is TRBJ2-1; no definite D call. Trimming left V 3 bases short and J 0 bases short, with 3 bases between. This CDR3 contains 13 residues. The CDR3 sequence is CASSFYSYNEQFF. The CDR3 DNA is TGTGCCAGCAGTTTTTACTCCTACAATGAGCAGTTCTTC.

The chain employs TRBV4-1 and TRBJ2-1; TRBD2 aligns across 7 bases. This CDR3 spans 18 amino acids. CDR1 and CDR2 from the germline V gene are MGHRA and YSYEKL. With V trimmed by 0 bases and J by 5 bases, 13 bases remained unmatched. CDR3 DNA sequence: TGCGCCAGCAGCCAAGAGATTGTAGGGAGCGGGACCAACAATGAGCAGTTCTTC. Protein product: CASSQEIVGSGTNNEQFF.

The chain combines TRBV4-3 with TRBJ2-3, with 12 nucleotides matching TRBD2. Trimming at V came to 3 bases and at J to 0 bases, leaving 10 bases not matched to a gene. Germline V CDR1 and CDR2: LGHNA, YSLEER. There are 19 residues in the CDR3. The CDR3 spells CASSQEPWTSGVSTDTQYF. The CDR3 region has the DNA TGCGCCAGCAGCCAGGAGCCTTGGACTAGCGGGGTCAGCACAGATACGCAGTATTTT.

The J gene is TRBJ1-1, the V gene TRBV4-3; D ambiguous. The CDR3 runs to 14 residues. Trimming removed 4 bases from V and 0 bases from J, with 9 bases in between. From germline, CDR1 is LGHNA and CDR2 YSLEER. The CDR3 here is CASSLSSLNTEAFF. Written as DNA, the CDR3 is TGCGCCAGCAGCCTTTCCAGTCTGAACACTGAAGCTTTCTTT.

V gene TRBV6-4 combines with J gene TRBJ1-1; unclear D gene. CDR1 MRHNA and CDR2 SNTAGT come from the germline V gene. CDR3 size: 13 residues. Between the trimmed V and J ends, which lost 5 bases and 2 bases, there was a span of 9 bases. The CDR3 reads CASSKEINTEAFF. The CDR3 bases are TGTGCCAGCAGTAAAGAGATAAACACTGAAGCTTTCTTT.